This TCR beta chain was sequenced for a study of T cell responses to AZD1222 COVID-19 vaccine. Study details: Investigators merged groups given second doses at roughly 4 or roughly 12 weeks. Study conclusions and caveats: None of the repertoires were sampled until the peak T cell response had passed. Vaccination with two AZD1222 doses was followed by a rise in Spike-specific TCR breadth and depth. White British donors predominated, females outnumbered males, and clonal diversity was possibly underestimated.

Notes on this clone: Its specificity is not known.

The CDR3 totals 14 residues. The V segment lost 4 bases and the J segment 8 bases; nucleotides outside the gene matches: 3. Germline CDR1 SGHVS, CDR2 FQNEAQ. This table comes from immunoSEQ multiplex PCR, and its TCRdb copy is limited to in-frame clones, with some not included. Here the sample spans some 100,000 clones, around nine tenths being singletons. This sample comprised peripheral blood, obtained on day 0 of AZD1222 vaccination. The receptor was derived from an adult in good health. This chain links TRBV7-8 with TRBJ1-6; TRBD1 matches 9 bases. The CDR3 bases are TGTGCCAGCAGCTCGGGACAGGGAGATTCACCCCTCCACTTT. This codes for CASSSGQGDSPLHF.